This T cell receptor (beta chain) stems from a study of blood T cell repertoires in COVID-19. Repertoires were generated with immunoSEQ multiplex PCR, while TCRdb's copy carries only in-frame clones and drops some. The sample holds tens of thousands of clones, about 74% seen once. Germline CDR1 is SGHDN and CDR2 is FVKESK. J lost 4 bases, V lost 0 bases, and 8 bases had no gene match. The CDR3 length is 17 residues. This clonotype was sampled from a man in his 70s with COVID-19, enrolled during active disease. The chain employs TRBV14 and TRBJ2-1; TRBD2 agrees at 8 bases. Source material: peripheral blood. The CDR3 sequence is CASSQEDGTSGYNEQFF. The DNA of the CDR3 is TGTGCCAGCAGCCAAGAAGATGGAACTAGCGGTTACAATGAGCAGTTCTTC.